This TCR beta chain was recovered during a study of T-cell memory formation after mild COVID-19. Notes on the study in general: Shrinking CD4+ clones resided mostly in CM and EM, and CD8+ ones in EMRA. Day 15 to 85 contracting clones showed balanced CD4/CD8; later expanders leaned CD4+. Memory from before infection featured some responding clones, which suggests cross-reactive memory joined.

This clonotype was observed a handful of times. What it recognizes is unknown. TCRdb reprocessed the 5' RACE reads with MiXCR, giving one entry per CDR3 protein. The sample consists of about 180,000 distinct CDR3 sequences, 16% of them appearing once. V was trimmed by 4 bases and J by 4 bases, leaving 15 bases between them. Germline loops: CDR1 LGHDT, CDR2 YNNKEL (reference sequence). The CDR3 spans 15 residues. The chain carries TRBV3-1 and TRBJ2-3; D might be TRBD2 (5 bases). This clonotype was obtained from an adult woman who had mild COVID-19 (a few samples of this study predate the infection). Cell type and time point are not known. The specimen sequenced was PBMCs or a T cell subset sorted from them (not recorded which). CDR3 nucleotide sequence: TGTGCCAGCAGCCGTGGACGAGGGTTCGCAGATACGCAGTATTTT. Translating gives CASSRGRGFADTQYF.